Below are 10 T cell receptor beta chains sequenced from a single sample in a study of cytotoxic CD8 clonotypes in ibrutinib-treated CLL. Libraries were prepared by immunoSEQ multiplex PCR; TCRdb keeps only in-frame clonotypes and omits some of them. The table records 60,000 or so clones, approximately 57% of them present only once. Sequenced here: PBMCs, sampled after 12 months of ibrutinib treatment. The receptors here all came from a human donor with chronic lymphocytic leukemia.

The chain combines TRBV28 with TRBJ2-1; perhaps TRBD1 as D (6 bases). Looked up from germline, CDR1 is MDHEN and CDR2 is SYDVKM. CDR3 size: 16 residues. Trimming removed 1 base at V and 7 bases at J, with 17 bases between. The CDR3 loop is CASSLYWSGDGNEQFF. DNA for the CDR3: TGTGCCAGCAGTTTATACTGGTCAGGGGATGGGAATGAGCAGTTCTTC.

This clone has a handful of counts. This chain links TRBV7-6 with TRBJ2-7, with D tentatively TRBD1 (5 bases). Germline lookup yields CDR1 SGHVS and CDR2 FNYEAQ. Trimming took 1 base from V and 0 from J, leaving 7 bases between them. There are 14 residues in the CDR3. The CDR3 sequence: CASSLGQISYEQYF. Written as DNA, the CDR3 is TGTGCCAGCAGCTTAGGACAGATCTCCTACGAGCAGTACTTC.

Only a few counts were recorded for this clone. V is TRBV28 and J is TRBJ2-7; the match to TRBD2 covers 7 bases. Trimming cost V 6 bases and J 6 bases; bases outside gene matches: 14. Germline V gene data show CDR1 as MDHEN and CDR2 as SYDVKM. The CDR3 contains 15 residues. CDR3 in amino acids: CASSPLARDYSEQYF. CDR3 bases: TGTGCCAGCAGCCCCCTCGCCAGGGACTATTCCGAGCAGTACTTC.

This clone was recorded a few times. The V and J genes are TRBV7-2 and TRBJ2-1, with 12 nucleotides matching TRBD2. This CDR3 has 17 residues. Unmatched junction bases numbered 10, after V lost 5 bases and J lost 5 bases. Germline V gene lookup returns CDR1 SGHTA and CDR2 FQGNSA. The CDR3 region has the DNA TGTGCCAGCAGCCCTAATCACGGACTAGCGGGGAACAATGAGCAGTTCTTC. Translated, it gives CASSPNHGLAGNNEQFF.

This clone was counted many times. The J gene is TRBJ2-2, the V gene TRBV27, with unresolved D. V was pared by 6 bases and J by 7 bases, with 15 bases between. CDR3 size: 14 residues. Germline V gene data show CDR1 as MNHEY and CDR2 as SMNVEV (reference sequence). The CDR3 is CASRDMGLGGELFF. CDR3 bases: TGTGCCAGCAGAGATATGGGGTTGGGCGGGGAGCTGTTTTTT.

This rearrangement joins TRBV9 to TRBJ1-4; a possible D gene is TRBD1 (5 bases). This CDR3 has 14 amino acids. CDR1 is SGDLS, CDR2 YYNGEE, per germline. Deletions cut 2 bases from V and 3 bases from J, with 8 bases between. As DNA, the CDR3 is TGTGCCAGCAGCGTCACGGGGGCTAATGAAAAACTGTTTTTT. This sequence encodes CASSVTGANEKLFF.

This chain joins TRBV5-4 and TRBJ2-1; D gene ambiguous. Trimming removed 0 bases from V and 0 bases from J, with 13 bases in between. The V gene's germline CDR1 is SGHNT and CDR2 YYREEE (reference sequence). The CDR3 sequence is 17 residues long. DNA for the CDR3: TGTGCCAGCAGCTTGGATTTTCGGAGAAGCTCCTACAATGAGCAGTTCTTC. It encodes CASSLDFRRSSYNEQFF. Looking up the rest from reference TRBV5-4 and TRBJ2-1 gives the full variable domain: ETGVTQSPTHLIKTRGQQVTLRCSSQSGHNTVSWYQQALGQGPQFIFQYYREEENGRGNFPPRFSGLQFPNYSSELNVNALELDDSALYLCASSLDFRRSSYNEQFFGPGTRLTVL.

This chain links TRBV19 with TRBJ2-3; D possibly corresponds to TRBD1 (6 bases). V was clipped by 2 bases and J by 4 bases, with 13 bases between them. The CDR3 loop spans 15 amino acids. The V gene's germline CDR1 is LNHDA and CDR2 SQIVND (reference sequence). The DNA for the CDR3 is TGTGCCAGTAGTATAAGTGGGGGCGAAGCAGATACGCAGTATTTT. Encoded protein: CASSISGGEADTQYF.

This clone was seen a handful of times. The chain has TRBV28 and TRBJ1-5, with D perhaps matching TRBD1 (5 bases). V dropped 5 bases and J dropped 4 bases, with 21 bases sitting between them. Germline CDR1 is MDHEN and CDR2 is SYDVKM. The CDR3 extends over 17 amino acids. CDR3 region: CASSPGTGKAVNQPQHF. DNA of the CDR3: TGTGCCAGCAGTCCGGGGACGGGAAAGGCGGTTAATCAGCCCCAGCATTTT.

The chain uses TRBV11-2 and TRBJ2-3; TRBD1 aligns across 9 bases. The V and J ends lost 5 bases and 1 base, in that order; junction bases with no gene match: 4. The CDR3 extends over 15 amino acids. Germline loops: CDR1 SGHAT, CDR2 FQNNGV. CDR3 amino acids: CASSQDRGRTDTQYF. The DNA for the CDR3 is TGTGCCAGCAGCCAGGACAGGGGACGCACAGATACGCAGTATTTT.